These 18 T cell receptor beta chains were all obtained from the same sample, sequenced in a study of blood T cells in healthy people across ages. PCR was performed a second time for roughly 7 to 12 cycles using a sample-barcoded 5' primer and a J-beta primer mix. MiXCR, run by TCRdb on the 5' RACE reads, gives a single entry per CDR3 protein. The top ten hold 15% to 20% of the sample, which has over a million distinct CDR3 sequences, 35% to 55% seen once. The specimen sequenced was blood. These TCRs come from a woman aged 60 to 75 in good health.

In its sample, this clonotype was seen a few times. The genes are TRBV6-1 and TRBJ2-7; 7 positions match TRBD2. Germline trimming cut 1 base from V and 2 bases from J; bases unmatched to any gene: 17. Germline V gene data show CDR1 as MNHNS and CDR2 as SASEGT. The CDR3 contains 19 residues. As DNA, the CDR3 is TGTGCCAGCAGTGAAGAGTACTTACCGGGACTACTGATAACCTACGAGCAGTACTTC. It translates to CASSEEYLPGLLITYEQYF.

In its sample, this clonotype was seen a few times. The chain employs TRBV10-3 and TRBJ1-2; 7 bases fit TRBD1. V shed 6 bases and J 8 bases; nucleotides not matched to a gene: 12. The germline V gene encodes CDR1 ENHRY and CDR2 SYGVKD. The CDR3 sequence is 14 residues long. For the CDR3, the DNA is TGTGCCATCAGGAGAGACTCAGGGGGGATAGGCTACACCTTC. It codes for CAIRRDSGGIGYTF.

The chain combines TRBV5-1 with TRBJ2-5; D uncertain. Trimming stripped 2 bases from V and 4 bases from J, with 12 bases between. There are 14 residues in the CDR3. CDR1 and CDR2 from the germline V gene are SGHRS and YFSETQ. CDR3 sequence (DNA): TGCGCCAGCAGCTTCCGAGCTAATGTAGAGACCCAGTACTTC. Translating it yields CASSFRANVETQYF.

This clonotype showed up just once. The chain uses TRBV6-2 or TRBV6-3 and TRBJ2-1, with a possible D match to TRBD2 (8 bases). The CDR3 contains 14 residues. V lost 6 bases, J lost 9 bases, and 18 bases lay in between. Germline CDR1 reads MNHEY; CDR2 reads SVGEGT. CDR3 amino acids: CASRAGGSGGEQFF. DNA for the CDR3: TGTGCCAGCAGGGCGGGAGGATCAGGGGGTGAGCAGTTCTTC.

This clonotype occurred a few times. The chain couples TRBV30 to TRBJ1-6; unclear D gene. There are 14 residues in the CDR3. Trimming removed 2 bases at V and 7 bases at J, with 12 bases between. Germline CDR1 is GTSNPN and CDR2 is SVGIG (reference sequence). CDR3 in DNA: TGTGCCTGGAGTTTAGGCACCGGCAATTCACCCCTCCACTTT. Amino acids: CAWSLGTGNSPLHF.

This chain uses TRBV23-1 with TRBJ2-3; possible D gene TRBD1, 7 bases. TRBV23-1 falls under the ORF class, with uncertain function. This CDR3 contains 17 residues. Trimming took 10 bases from V and 0 from J, leaving 23 bases between them. Here the CDR3 DNA reads TGCGCCAACAGGGAGGACAGGCCGACTACGAGCACAGATACGCAGTATTTT. It translates to CANREDRPTTSTDTQYF.

The V gene is TRBV7-9, the J gene TRBJ1-2; the D gene is possibly TRBD1 (6 bases). Per the germline V gene, CDR1 is SEHNR and CDR2 is FQNEAQ (reference sequence). Trimming took 7 bases from V and 8 from J, leaving 14 bases between them. The CDR3 spans 12 residues. The CDR3 nucleotides read TGTGCCAGCACTGCGGGGGCCGGGGGCTACACCTTC. Its protein product is CASTAGAGGYTF.

This chain uses TRBV11-2 with TRBJ2-3; 7 bases agree with TRBD2. Germline assignment: CDR1 SGHAT and CDR2 FQNNGV. The CDR3 sequence is 15 residues long. V shed 2 bases and J 4 bases; nucleotides not matched to a gene: 6. The CDR3 here is CASSLWEGRADTQYF. In nucleotides, the CDR3 is TGTGCCAGCAGCTTATGGGAGGGGAGGGCAGATACGCAGTATTTT.

The chain uses TRBV2 and TRBJ2-6; D is possibly TRBD2 (6 bases). The CDR3 has 16 amino acids. CDR1 is SNHLY, CDR2 FYNNEI, per germline. The V and J ends lost 7 bases and 7 bases respectively, with 20 bases between them. This CDR3 reads CASTPTTGGSANVLTF. DNA of the CDR3: TGTGCCAGCACCCCAACCACCGGGGGTTCCGCCAACGTCCTGACTTTC.

The chain carries TRBV4-1 and TRBJ2-1, with D uncertain. The CDR3 has 16 residues. With 1 base removed from V and 7 bases from J, the gap between germline ends came to 17 bases. Germline CDR1 reads MGHRA; CDR2 reads YSYEKL. The CDR3 protein is CASSQARGRVGNEQFF. CDR3 bases: TGCGCCAGCAGCCAAGCTCGAGGAAGGGTAGGGAATGAGCAGTTCTTC.

CDR3 in DNA: TGTGCCAGCTCACCAGCACTAGGTAGGATCAATGAGCAGTTCTTC. It encodes CASSPALGRINEQFF. The rearrangement joins TRBV18 to TRBJ2-1; possibly TRBD2 for D (5 bases). The germline CDR1 and CDR2 sequences are KGHSH and LQKENI. V gave up 2 bases and J gave up 6 bases, with 14 bases separating them. The CDR3 is 15 residues long.

V usage is TRBV5-4 and J usage is TRBJ2-5, with a possible D match to TRBD1 (6 bases). Germline lookup yields CDR1 SGHNT and CDR2 YYREEE (reference sequence). CDR3 size: 15 residues. V was cut by 4 bases and J by 5 bases, with 18 bases left in between. The CDR3 nucleotides are TGTGCCAGCAGCCCGTCCCCCGAGGGGGAGGAGACCCAGTACTTC. Translating it yields CASSPSPEGEETQYF.

This clonotype was observed a handful of times. The chain joins TRBV7-9 to TRBJ1-2; D gene uncertain. Trimming removed 1 base from V and 4 bases from J, with 13 bases in between. Germline CDR1 SEHNR, CDR2 FQNEAQ (reference sequence). The CDR3 consists of 15 residues. CDR3 in amino acids: CASSLEGSTFYGYTF. DNA for the CDR3: TGTGCCAGCAGCTTAGAAGGGAGCACCTTCTATGGCTACACCTTC.

The chain recombines TRBV5-1 with TRBJ1-5, with D hard to call. In germline, CDR1 is SGHRS, CDR2 YFSETQ. This CDR3 is 16 amino acids long. The V end lost 0 bases, the J end lost 3 bases, and 13 bases lay between the germline ends. CDR3: CASSLAPIGNNQPQHF. Here the CDR3 DNA reads TGCGCCAGCAGCTTGGCACCTATCGGCAACAATCAGCCCCAGCATTTT.

V usage is TRBV6-5 and J usage is TRBJ2-1; D is perhaps TRBD2 (7 bases). Trimming shortened V by 6 bases and J by 9 bases, and 18 bases separated the two germline ends. Germline V gene data show CDR1 as MNHEY and CDR2 as SVGAGI. This CDR3 contains 14 residues. The CDR3 DNA reads TGTGCCAGCAGGGCTAGCGGTGAGGGGGGTGAGCAGTTCTTC. Translated: CASRASGEGGEQFF.

There are a few counts of this clonotype. The chain couples TRBV27 to TRBJ2-5, with D perhaps TRBD1 (5 bases). The germline gives CDR1 MNHEY, CDR2 SMNVEV (reference sequence). The germline V and J ends were trimmed by 4 bases and 4 bases, with 16 bases remaining between them. The CDR3 totals 15 residues. The CDR3 DNA reads as TGTGCCAGCAGTTCTCTCAGGGTTACGAGAGAGACCCAGTACTTC. Translated, it gives CASSSLRVTRETQYF.

This clonotype was counted only a few times. This chain joins TRBV7-9 and TRBJ2-7; D is perhaps TRBD1 (6 bases). Germline-derived CDR1 and CDR2 are SEHNR and FQNEAQ (reference sequence). The CDR3 runs 12 residues. V dropped 1 base and J dropped 11 bases, with 12 bases sitting between them. CDR3 sequence: CASSLGQAIEYF. CDR3 in DNA: TGTGCCAGCAGCTTAGGACAGGCGATAGAGTACTTC.

The genes are TRBV20-1 and TRBJ2-3; 7 positions agree with TRBD2. V lost 5 bases to trimming and J lost 11 bases; unmatched junction nucleotides: 10. Germline CDR1 and CDR2: DFQATT and SNEGSKA (reference sequence). The CDR3 loop spans 12 amino acids. The CDR3 DNA is TGCAGTGCTTTGGGACTATCTGGGGGGCAGTATTTT. As protein: CSALGLSGGQYF.